What follows describes a single TCR beta chain. TCRdb's copy holds only in-frame clones and misses some; the assay was immunoSEQ multiplex PCR. Of roughly 27,000 clones in the sample, around 86% were seen once. V lost 0 bases to trimming and J lost 3 bases; unmatched junction nucleotides: 3. The length of the CDR3 is 15 residues. Germline CDR1 and CDR2: SGDLS and YYNGEE. These data are taken from a study of OX40 agonist ivuxolimab in advanced cancers. This sequence joins TRBV9 and TRBJ2-3, with 8 bases that match TRBD1. The clonotype originates from an adult with an advanced solid tumor such as melanoma, head and neck, liver or kidney cancer. Sequenced here: CD4+ or CD8+ T cells sorted from blood, sampled in a trial of the OX40 agonist ivuxolimab. The CDR3 here is CASSVEDRATDTQYF. The CDR3 DNA sequence: TGTGCCAGCAGCGTAGAGGACAGGGCGACAGATACGCAGTATTTT.